This T cell receptor (beta chain) was sequenced in a study of chemoradiotherapy in HPV16-positive cancers. Findings of the study overall: For HPV16-positive patients, expanding HPV-responsive T cells associated with longer recurrence-free survival.

TCRdb keeps only in-frame clones here, not all; method: immunoSEQ multiplex PCR. The sample comprises approximately 15,000 clones, around nine tenths of which are singletons, and approximately 4.7% rests with the top ten. Germline V gives CDR1 SGHRS, CDR2 YFSETQ. The CDR3 consists of 14 residues. V was clipped by 5 bases and J by 0 bases, with 10 bases between them. About this clone: Antigen: not known.

The chain carries TRBV5-1 and TRBJ2-3, with a tentative D call TRBD1 (5 bases). The TCR sequence derives from a human donor with HPV-associated anogenital cancer. Here the sequenced sample was tumor tissue, taken from a patient who underwent chemoradiotherapy. The chain's CDR3 is CASRRGDSTDTQYF. The CDR3 DNA follows: TGCGCCAGCAGAAGGGGTGATAGCACAGATACGCAGTATTTT. Based on the CDR3 plus reference TRBV5-1 and TRBJ2-3, the full variable domain is KAGVTQTPRYLIKTRGQQVTLSCSPISGHRSVSWYQQTPGQGLQFLFEYFSETQRNKGNFPGRFSGRQFSNSRSEMNVSTLELGDSALYLCASRRGDSTDTQYFGPGTRLTVL.